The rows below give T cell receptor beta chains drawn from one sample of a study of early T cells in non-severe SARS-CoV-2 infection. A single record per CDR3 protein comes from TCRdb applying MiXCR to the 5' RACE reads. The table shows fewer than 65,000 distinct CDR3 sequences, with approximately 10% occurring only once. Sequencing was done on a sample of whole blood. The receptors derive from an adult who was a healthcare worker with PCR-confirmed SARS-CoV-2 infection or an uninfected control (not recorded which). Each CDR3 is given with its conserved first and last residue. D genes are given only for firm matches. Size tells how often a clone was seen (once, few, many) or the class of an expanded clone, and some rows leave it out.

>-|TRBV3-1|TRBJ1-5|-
TGTGCCAGCAGCCAGGATTATAGCAATCAGCCCCAGCATTTT
CASSQDYSNQPQHF
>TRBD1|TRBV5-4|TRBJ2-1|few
TGTGCCAGCACTCTGGGGGGACAGGGCTCCGATGAGCAGTTCTTC
CASTLGGQGSDEQFF
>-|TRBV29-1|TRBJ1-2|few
TGCAGCGTGTCCCACGAAAAGGGAGGCTACACCTTC
CSVSHEKGGYTF
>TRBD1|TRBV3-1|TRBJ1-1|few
TGTGCCAGCAGGGAATCCGGGACAGGGGGCGAAGCTTTCTTT
CASRESGTGGEAFF
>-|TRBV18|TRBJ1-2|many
TGTGCCAGTCGGGCTAACTATGGCTACACCTTC
CASRANYGYTF
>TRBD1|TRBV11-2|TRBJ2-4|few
TGTGCCAGCAGCTCCGGGACAGAAAACATTCAGTACTTC
CASSSGTENIQYF
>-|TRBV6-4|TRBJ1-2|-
TGTGCCGGCTTAGAGCTTTTATATGGCTACACCTTC
CAGLELLYGYTF
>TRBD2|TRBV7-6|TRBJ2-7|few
TGTGCCAGCAGCCCCCAGGGGCGGGGGGGCCTTTCCTACGAGCAGTACTTC
CASSPQGRGGLSYEQYF
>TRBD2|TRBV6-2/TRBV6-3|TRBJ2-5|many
TGTGCCAGCAGGAAGGGGCTAGCGGGGGTCGAGGAGACCCAGTACTTC
CASRKGLAGVEETQYF
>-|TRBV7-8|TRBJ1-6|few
TGTGCCAGCAGCTTAGGGGTATCGACAGTTAATTCACCCCTCCACTTT
CASSLGVSTVNSPLHF
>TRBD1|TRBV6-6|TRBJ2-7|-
TGTGCCAGCGCAATTACAGGGGCTTACGAGCAGTACTTC
CASAITGAYEQYF
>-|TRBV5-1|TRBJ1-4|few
TGCGCCAGCTCAGGACACCGTGGAGAAAAACTGTTTTTT
CASSGHRGEKLFF
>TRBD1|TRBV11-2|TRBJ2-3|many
TGTGCCAGCACCTACTGGACAGGAAGCACAGATACGCAGTATTTT
CASTYWTGSTDTQYF
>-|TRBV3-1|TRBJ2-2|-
TGTGCCAGCGGCTTACAGGGGAACACCGGGGAGCTGTTTTTT
CASGLQGNTGELFF
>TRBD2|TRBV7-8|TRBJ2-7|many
TGTGCCAGCAGCTTAATGCTAGCGGGGGGATACGAGCAGTACTTC
CASSLMLAGGYEQYF
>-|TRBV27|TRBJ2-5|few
TGTGCCAGCAGTTTAGCGGGGTTCTCGGAGACCCAGTACTTC
CASSLAGFSETQYF
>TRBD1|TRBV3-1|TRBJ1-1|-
TGTGCCAGCAGCCAAGATGGGACAGGGGTTACTGAAGCTTTCTTT
CASSQDGTGVTEAFF
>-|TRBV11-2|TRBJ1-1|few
TGTGCCAGCAGCTTTGGGGGGGCTGAAGCTTTCTTT
CASSFGGAEAFF
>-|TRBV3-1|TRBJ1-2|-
TGTGCCAGCAGCCAAGATACCAGGCGGGGCTATGGCTACACCTTC
CASSQDTRRGYGYTF
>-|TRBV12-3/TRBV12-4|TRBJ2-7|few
TGTGCCAGCAGCACAGGTGTCAACGAGCAGTACTTC
CASSTGVNEQYF
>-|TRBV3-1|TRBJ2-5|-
TGTGCCAGCGCCCCCACGATTTCGGAAGAGACCCAGTACTTC
CASAPTISEETQYF
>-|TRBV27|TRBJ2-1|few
TGTGCCAGCAGTCCGACCAAGGCCCTTGGCCACAATGAGCAGTTCTTC
CASSPTKALGHNEQFF
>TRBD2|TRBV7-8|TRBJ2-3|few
TGTGCCAGCAGCAAGGGACTAGCGGGGGACCTCCTTAGCACAGATACGCAGTATTTT
CASSKGLAGDLLSTDTQYF
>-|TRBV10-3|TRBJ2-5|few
TGTGCCATCAGTGAAGGAGAGACCCAGTACTTC
CAISEGETQYF
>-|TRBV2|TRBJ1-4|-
TGTGCCAGCAGTGCCGGGACCGGAGGGTTTTTT
CASSAGTGGFF
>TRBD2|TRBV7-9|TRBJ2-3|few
TGTGCCTCTGGCGGGGGGGCGAATACGCAGTATTTT
CASGGGANTQYF
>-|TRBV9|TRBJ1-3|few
TGTGCCAGCAGCGCCGTTGGAAACACCATATATTTT
CASSAVGNTIYF
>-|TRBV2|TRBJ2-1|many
TGTGCCAGCAGTGAGGGCAGGCGATGGGATGAGCAGTTCTTC
CASSEGRRWDEQFF
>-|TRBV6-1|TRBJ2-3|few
TGTGCCAGCAGTGTGGGTTCAGATACGCAGTATTTT
CASSVGSDTQYF
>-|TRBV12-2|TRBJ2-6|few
TGTGCAAGTCGCTTACAGGTCTTGGTCGCCAACGTCCTGACTTTC
CASRLQVLVANVLTF
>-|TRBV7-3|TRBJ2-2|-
TGTGCCAGTAAACAGGGACCTTACACCGGGGAGCTGTTTTTT
CASKQGPYTGELFF
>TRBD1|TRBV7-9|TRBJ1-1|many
TGTGCCAGCAGCTTAGGGACAGGAGTGAACACTGAAGCTTTCTTT
CASSLGTGVNTEAFF
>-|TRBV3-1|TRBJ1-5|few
TGTGCCAGCCGGGCCGGCAATCAGCCCCAGCATTTT
CASRAGNQPQHF
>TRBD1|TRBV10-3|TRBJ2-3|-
TGTGCCACGCTACAGGGGGTAACAGATACGCAGTATTTT
CATLQGVTDTQYF
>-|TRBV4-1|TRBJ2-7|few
TGCGCCAGCAGCCAAGATGCCCCGGGAGACGAGCAGTACTTC
CASSQDAPGDEQYF
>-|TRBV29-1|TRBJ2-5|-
TGCAGCGTTGAAACGACCCTACTAGGAGGGACCCAGTACTTC
CSVETTLLGGTQYF
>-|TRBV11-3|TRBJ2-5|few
TGTGCCAGCAGCCCCGGGGGACCAGAAGAGACCCAGTACTTC
CASSPGGPEETQYF
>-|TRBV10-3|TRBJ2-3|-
TGTGCCATCAGTGAGGGGCAGCAAGGAGGTAGAGGTACGCAGTATTTT
CAISEGQQGGRGTQYF
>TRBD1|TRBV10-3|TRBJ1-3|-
TGTGCCATCAGTGCTTTTCCGGGACAGGGGAATATCGGCTCTGGAAACACCATATATTTT
CAISAFPGQGNIGSGNTIYF
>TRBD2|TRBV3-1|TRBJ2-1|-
TGTGCCAGCAGCGCGACTAGCGGGGGGGCCGGGAATGAGCAGTTCTTC
CASSATSGGAGNEQFF
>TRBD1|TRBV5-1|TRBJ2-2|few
TGCGCCAGCAGGTCCGGGACAGGGACCGGGGAGCTGTTTTTT
CASRSGTGTGELFF
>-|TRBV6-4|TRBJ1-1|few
TGTGCCAGCACCCGGGACTACCGTGGGGACACTGAAGCTTTCTTT
CASTRDYRGDTEAFF
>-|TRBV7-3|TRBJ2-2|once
TGTGCCAGCAGCTTGTTCCTGTCCGGGGAGCTGTTTTTC
CASSLFLSGELFF
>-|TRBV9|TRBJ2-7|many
TGTGCCAGCAGCTTAGGGACTTTGGGGAGCGAGCAGTACTTC
CASSLGTLGSEQYF
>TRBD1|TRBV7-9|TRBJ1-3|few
TGTGCCAGCAGCGAACGACAGGGATCCTCTGGAAACACCATATATTTT
CASSERQGSSGNTIYF
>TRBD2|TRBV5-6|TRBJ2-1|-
TGTGCCAGCAGCTTGGTTGGCGTCGGGGGGAAGGACAATGAGCAGTTCTTC
CASSLVGVGGKDNEQFF
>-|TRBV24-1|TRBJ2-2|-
TGTGCCACCAGTGACCCGATTACGAACACCGGGGAGCTGTTTTTT
CATSDPITNTGELFF
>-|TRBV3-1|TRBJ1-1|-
TGTGCCAGCGGGGGACGGAACACTGAAGCTTTCTTT
CASGGRNTEAFF
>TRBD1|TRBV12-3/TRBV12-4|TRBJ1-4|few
TGTGCCAGCAGGGGGACAGGGGGCATTGAAAAACTGTTTTTT
CASRGTGGIEKLFF
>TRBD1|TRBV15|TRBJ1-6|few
TGTGCCACCAGCTCACCGCCGGGACAGGGGAATTCACCCCTCCACTTT
CATSSPPGQGNSPLHF
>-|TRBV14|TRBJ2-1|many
TGTGCCAGCAGCCTACGAGGGCTAGCTTCCTACAATGAGCAGTTCTTC
CASSLRGLASYNEQFF
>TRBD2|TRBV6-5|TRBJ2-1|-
TGTGCCAGCAGTTACTCTGGGCTAGCGGGGCACAATGAGCAGTTCTTC
CASSYSGLAGHNEQFF
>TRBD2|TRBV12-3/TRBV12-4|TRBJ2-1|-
TGTGCCAGCAGTTTAGCGCGGCGGGGGGCGCTTTCGAGCTCCTACAATGAGCAGTTCTTC
CASSLARRGALSSSYNEQFF
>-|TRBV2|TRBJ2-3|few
TGTGCCAGCAGCCTACAGGGGACTAGCACAGATACGCAGTATTTT
CASSLQGTSTDTQYF
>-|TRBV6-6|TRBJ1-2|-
TGTGCCAGCAGTTTGACAGCCACTCGGACTTCTAACTATGGCTACACCTTC
CASSLTATRTSNYGYTF
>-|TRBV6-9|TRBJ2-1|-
TGTGCCAGCAACTACACCCTAAGAGGGGGGCAAAATGAGCAGTTCTTC
CASNYTLRGGQNEQFF